A single sample is the source of the 8 T cell receptor beta chains below, sequenced in a study of T and B cells in COVID-19 patients. TRB was amplified from around 250-500 ng of blood genomic DNA. Multiplex PCR with BIOMED2 TRB-A/B primer pools amplified TRB rearrangements. MiXCR, applied by TCRdb to the multiplex PCR reads, yields one record per CDR3 protein. Of some 13,000 distinct CDR3 sequences listed, roughly 27% are singletons. The sequenced sample was blood. These receptors all come from a human donor who had recovered from COVID-19.

This clonotype is medium-sized within its sample. The CDR3 nucleotides read TGTGCCAGTCGGTGGGGTACGAACACCGGGGAGCTGTTTTTT. As protein: CASRWGTNTGELFF. The J gene is TRBJ2-2, the V gene TRBV19, with D unresolved. Germline V gives CDR1 LNHDA, CDR2 SQIVND (reference sequence). Trimming left V 8 bases short and J 0 bases short, with 10 bases between. CDR3 length equals 14 residues. The full variable domain, in which reference TRBV19 and TRBJ2-2 provide the parts outside the CDR3, is DGGITQSPKYLFRKEGQNVTLSCEQNLNHDAMYWYRQDPGQGLRLIYYSQIVNDFQKGDIAEGYSVSREKKESFPLTVTSAQKNPTAFYLCASRWGTNTGELFFGEGSRLTVL.

The chain combines TRBV5-1 with TRBJ2-1, with 8 bases lining up with TRBD2. Germline-derived CDR1 and CDR2 are SGHRS and YFSETQ. V lost 0 bases and J lost 2; bases outside the gene matches: 13. CDR3 length: 19 amino acids. The CDR3 here is CASSLAFGAGGMTYNEQFF. The CDR3 region has the DNA TGCGCCAGCAGCTTGGCGTTTGGGGCGGGAGGAATGACCTACAATGAGCAGTTCTTC.

This chain connects TRBV6-1 to TRBJ2-7, with TRBD1 matching 10 bases. Trimming cost V 5 bases and J 1 base; bases outside gene matches: 11. The CDR3 runs 17 residues. Germline V gene lookup returns CDR1 MNHNS and CDR2 SASEGT. The CDR3 DNA sequence: TGTGCCAGCAGTCCGAAGGGGGGGACAGGGGCTTCCTACGAGCAGTACTTC. It translates to CASSPKGGTGASYEQYF.

This sequence joins TRBV5-5 and TRBJ2-5; D may be TRBD1 (6 bases). The CDR3 loop spans 15 amino acids. V lost 1 base and J 1 base, leaving 11 bases between the germline ends. CDR1 and CDR2 (germline): SGHKS, YYEKEE (reference sequence). The CDR3 coding sequence is TGTGCCAGCAGCTTGAGGACAGCCCTCCAAGAGACCCAGTACTTC. This sequence encodes CASSLRTALQETQYF.

This clonotype was detected ten times or more. CDR3 residues: CASSPRQVEETQYF. The CDR3 region has the DNA TGTGCCAGCTCACCCCGACAGGTCGAAGAGACCCAGTACTTC. V usage is TRBV18 and J usage is TRBJ2-5; perhaps TRBD1 as D (6 bases). The CDR3 length is 14 residues. Germline assignment: CDR1 KGHSH and CDR2 LQKENI. Trimming took 3 bases from V and 3 from J, leaving 11 bases between them.

The chain combines TRBV12-3 or TRBV12-4 with TRBJ1-4; D not resolved. Trimming took 3 bases from V and 7 from J, leaving 9 bases between them. The CDR3 runs 13 residues. The CDR3 protein is CASSLFPPEKLFF. CDR3 coding DNA: TGTGCCAGCAGTTTGTTTCCTCCTGAAAAACTGTTTTTT.

The chain recombines TRBV20-1 with TRBJ2-1; TRBD1 aligns across 7 bases. This CDR3 region has 17 residues. The junction had 9 bases not matched to a gene; V was cut back by 1 base and J by 0 bases. Germline V gene sequence: CDR1 DFQATT, CDR2 SNEGSKA (reference sequence). The chain's CDR3 is CSARGLDRASSYNEQFF. CDR3 bases: TGCAGTGCTAGAGGCCTTGACAGGGCGAGCTCCTACAATGAGCAGTTCTTC.

This clonotype was picked up many times. The V gene is TRBV30, the J gene TRBJ1-4; weak D call: TRBD1 (5 bases). The CDR3 length is 14 residues. V shed 2 bases and J shed 4 bases, with 11 bases lying between them. Per the germline V gene, CDR1 is GTSNPN and CDR2 is SVGIG (reference sequence). CDR3: CAWSPGTLNEKLFF. CDR3 DNA: TGTGCCTGGAGTCCCGGGACGCTTAATGAAAAACTGTTTTTT.